The entry below gives a single TCR beta chain sequence along with its context. V was clipped by 1 base and J by 8 bases, with 20 bases between them. The CDR3 runs to 17 residues. The germline V gene encodes CDR1 MGHRA and CDR2 YSYEKL. In the authors' workflow: From reference gene primer amplification, estimates of nucleated cell counts were derived. The assay was immunoSEQ multiplex PCR, and TCRdb's table has in-frame clones only and misses some. D and trimming come from the DNA, and the V and J calls and clone size come from that table. The table has fewer than 350,000 clones, 80% to 90% seen once. This specimen belongs to a study of blood T cell repertoires in COVID-19. Looking at the study overall: Samples taken during acute and convalescent COVID-19 were collected in the United States, Italy and Spain.

The sequenced material came from peripheral blood. V gene TRBV4-1 combines with J gene TRBJ1-4; no clear D gene. The sequence derives from a woman aged 45 to 65 who had recovered from COVID-19. CDR3 residues: CASSQVIQAGRKEKLFF. CDR3 nucleotide sequence: TGCGCCAGCAGCCAAGTGATCCAGGCCGGGAGGAAGGAAAAACTGTTTTTT.